This T cell receptor beta chain is from a study of T cells in Graves' hyperthyroidism and ophthalmopathy. This clonotype has just a few counts. The CDR3 is 13 amino acids. CDR1 is DFQATT, CDR2 SNEGSKA, per germline (reference sequence). The junction had 5 bases not matched to a gene; V was cut back by 4 bases and J by 8 bases. Template material for amplifying TCR beta CDR3 regions consisted of RNA transcripts. Carried out on the TCR CDR3, a first-round RT-PCR used the HTBI primer set. Using its own MiXCR run on the multiplex PCR reads, TCRdb lists one record per CDR3 protein. The top ten clones hold around a third of a sample with around 350,000 distinct CDR3 sequences, roughly 15% of them seen once.

The source is a woman in her thirties with Graves' hyperthyroidism that later progressed to Graves' ophthalmopathy. J is TRBJ1-5 and V is TRBV20-1; TRBD1 matches 10 bases. What was sequenced was blood. CDR3 nucleotide sequence: TGCAGTGCTATGACAGGGGGCCGGGAGCCCCAGCATTTT. It yields the protein CSAMTGGREPQHF.